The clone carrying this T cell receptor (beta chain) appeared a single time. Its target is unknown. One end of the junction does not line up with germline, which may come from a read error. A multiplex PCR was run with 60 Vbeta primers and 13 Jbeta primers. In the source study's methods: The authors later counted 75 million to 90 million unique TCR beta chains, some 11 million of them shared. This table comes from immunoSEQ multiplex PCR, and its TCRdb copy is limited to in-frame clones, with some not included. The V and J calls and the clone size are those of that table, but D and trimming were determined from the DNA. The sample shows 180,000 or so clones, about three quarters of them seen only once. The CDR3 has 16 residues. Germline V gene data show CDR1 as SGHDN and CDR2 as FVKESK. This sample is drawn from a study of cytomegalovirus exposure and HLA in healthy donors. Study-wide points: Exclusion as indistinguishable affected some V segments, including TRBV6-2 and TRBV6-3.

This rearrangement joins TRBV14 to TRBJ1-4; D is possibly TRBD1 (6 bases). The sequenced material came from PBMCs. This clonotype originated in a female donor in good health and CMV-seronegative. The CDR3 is CANSQDEQGGYEKLFF. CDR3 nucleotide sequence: TGTGCCAACAGCCAAGATGAACAGGGCGGATACGAAAAACTGTTTTTT. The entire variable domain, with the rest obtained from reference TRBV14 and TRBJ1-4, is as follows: EAGVTQFPSHSVIEKGQTVTLRCDPISGHDNLYWYRRVMGKEIKFLLHFVKESKQDESGMPNNRFLAERTGGTYSTLKVQPAELEDSGVYFCANSQDEQGGYEKLFFGSGTQLSVL.